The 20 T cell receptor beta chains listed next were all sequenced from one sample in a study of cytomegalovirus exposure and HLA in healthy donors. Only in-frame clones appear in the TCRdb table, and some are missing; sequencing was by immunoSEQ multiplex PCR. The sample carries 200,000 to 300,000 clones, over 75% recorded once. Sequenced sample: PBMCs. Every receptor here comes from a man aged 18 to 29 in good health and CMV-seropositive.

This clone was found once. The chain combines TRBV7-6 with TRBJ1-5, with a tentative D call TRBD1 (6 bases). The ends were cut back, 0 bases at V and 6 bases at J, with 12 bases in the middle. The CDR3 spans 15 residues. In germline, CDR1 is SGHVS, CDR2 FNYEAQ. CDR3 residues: CASSLARGGGQPQHF. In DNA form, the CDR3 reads TGTGCCAGCAGCTTAGCGAGGGGGGGAGGTCAGCCCCAGCATTTT.

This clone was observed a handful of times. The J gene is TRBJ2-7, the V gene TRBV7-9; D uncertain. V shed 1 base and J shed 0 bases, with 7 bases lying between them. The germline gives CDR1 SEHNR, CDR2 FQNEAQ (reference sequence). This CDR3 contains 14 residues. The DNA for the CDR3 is TGTGCCAGCAGCTTAGACCGTAACTCCTACGAGCAGTACTTC. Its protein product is CASSLDRNSYEQYF.

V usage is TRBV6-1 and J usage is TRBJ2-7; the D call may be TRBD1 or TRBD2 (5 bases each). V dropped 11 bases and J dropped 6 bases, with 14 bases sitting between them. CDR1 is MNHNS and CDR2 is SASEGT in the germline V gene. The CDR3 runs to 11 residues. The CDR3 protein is CAARTGAEQYF. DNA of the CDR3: TGTGCCGCCAGAACCGGGGCCGAGCAGTACTTC.

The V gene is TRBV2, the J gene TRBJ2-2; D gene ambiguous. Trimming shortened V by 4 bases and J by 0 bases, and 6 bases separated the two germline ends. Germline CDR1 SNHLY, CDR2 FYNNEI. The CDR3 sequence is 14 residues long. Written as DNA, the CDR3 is TGTGCCAGCAGTGTCGGACCGAACACCGGGGAGCTGTTTTTT. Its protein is CASSVGPNTGELFF. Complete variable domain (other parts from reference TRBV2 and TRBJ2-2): EPEVTQTPSHQVTQMGQEVILRCVPISNHLYFYWYRQILGQKVEFLVSFYNNEISEKSEIFDDQFSVERPDGSNFTLKIRSTKLEDSAMYFCASSVGPNTGELFFGEGSRLTVL.

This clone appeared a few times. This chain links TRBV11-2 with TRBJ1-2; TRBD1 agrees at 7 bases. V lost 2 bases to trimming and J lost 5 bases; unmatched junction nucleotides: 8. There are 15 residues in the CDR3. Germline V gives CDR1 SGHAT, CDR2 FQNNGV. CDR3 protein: CASSLRPGGDYGYTF. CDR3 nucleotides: TGTGCCAGCAGCTTACGTCCAGGGGGGGATTATGGCTACACCTTC.

The CDR3 is CASSPTLGGTQYF. Here the CDR3 DNA reads TGCGCCAGCAGCCCAACTCTCGGGGGGACCCAGTACTTC. The gene calls are TRBV5-1 and TRBJ2-5; tentatively, D is TRBD2 (6 bases). CDR1 SGHRS and CDR2 YFSETQ come from the germline V gene. This CDR3 contains 13 residues. The V end lost 4 bases, the J end lost 7 bases, and 14 bases lay between the germline ends.

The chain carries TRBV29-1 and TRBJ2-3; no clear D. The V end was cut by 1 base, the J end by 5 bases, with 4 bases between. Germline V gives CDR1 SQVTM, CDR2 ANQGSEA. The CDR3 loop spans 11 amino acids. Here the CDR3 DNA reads TGCAGCGTTGAAGGAGGAGATACGCAGTATTTT. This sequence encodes CSVEGGDTQYF.

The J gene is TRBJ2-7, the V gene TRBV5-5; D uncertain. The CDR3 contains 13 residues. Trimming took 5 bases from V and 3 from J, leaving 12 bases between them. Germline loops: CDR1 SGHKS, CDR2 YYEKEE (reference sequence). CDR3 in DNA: TGTGCCAGCAGGTCGACCCCGTTCTACGAGCAGTACTTC. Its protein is CASRSTPFYEQYF.

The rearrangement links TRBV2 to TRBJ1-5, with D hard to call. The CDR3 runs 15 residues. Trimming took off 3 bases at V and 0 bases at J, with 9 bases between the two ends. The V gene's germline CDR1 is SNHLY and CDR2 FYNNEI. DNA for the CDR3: TGTGCCAGCAGTGAGCGGCAGCATAGCAATCAGCCCCAGCATTTT. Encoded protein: CASSERQHSNQPQHF.

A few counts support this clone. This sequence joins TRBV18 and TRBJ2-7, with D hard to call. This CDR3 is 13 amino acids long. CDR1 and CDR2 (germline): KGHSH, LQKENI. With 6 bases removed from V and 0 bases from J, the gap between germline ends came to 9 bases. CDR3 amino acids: CASSYMSSYEQYF. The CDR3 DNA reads TGTGCCAGCTCTTACATGAGCTCCTACGAGCAGTACTTC.

CDR3 residues: CASSVSALDHEQYF. The CDR3 coding sequence is TGTGCCAGCAGCGTAAGCGCCCTGGATCACGAGCAGTACTTC. V usage is TRBV9 and J usage is TRBJ2-7; no clear D. This CDR3 contains 14 residues. The V and J ends lost 1 base and 5 bases respectively, with 13 bases between them. Germline V gene data show CDR1 as SGDLS and CDR2 as YYNGEE.

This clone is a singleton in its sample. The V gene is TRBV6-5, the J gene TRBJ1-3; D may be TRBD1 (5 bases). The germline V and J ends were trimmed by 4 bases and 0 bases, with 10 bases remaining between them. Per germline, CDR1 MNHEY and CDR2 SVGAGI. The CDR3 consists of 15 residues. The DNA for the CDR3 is TGTGCCAGCAGTTTGTGGGGCTCCTCTGGAAACACCATATATTTT. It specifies CASSLWGSSGNTIYF.

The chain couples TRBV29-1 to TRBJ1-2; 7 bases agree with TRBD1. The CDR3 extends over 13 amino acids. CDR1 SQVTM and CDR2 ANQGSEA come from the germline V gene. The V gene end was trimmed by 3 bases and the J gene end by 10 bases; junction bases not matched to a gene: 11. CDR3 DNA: TGCAGCGTTGAGTTACCGGGACAGACAAACTACACCTTC. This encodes CSVELPGQTNYTF.

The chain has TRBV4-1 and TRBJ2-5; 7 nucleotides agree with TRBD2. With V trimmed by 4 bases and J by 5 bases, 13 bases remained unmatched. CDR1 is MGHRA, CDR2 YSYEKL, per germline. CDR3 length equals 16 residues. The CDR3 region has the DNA TGCGCCAGCAGCCTCTTCGGAGCGGGAAGGGACGAGACCCAGTACTTC. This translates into CASSLFGAGRDETQYF.

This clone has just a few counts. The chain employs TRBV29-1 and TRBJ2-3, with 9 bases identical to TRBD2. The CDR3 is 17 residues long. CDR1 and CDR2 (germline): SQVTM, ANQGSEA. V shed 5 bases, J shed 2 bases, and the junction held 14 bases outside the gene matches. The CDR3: CSVFPSGTGWNTDTQYF. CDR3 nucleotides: TGCAGCGTTTTTCCTAGCGGGACTGGGTGGAACACAGATACGCAGTATTTT.

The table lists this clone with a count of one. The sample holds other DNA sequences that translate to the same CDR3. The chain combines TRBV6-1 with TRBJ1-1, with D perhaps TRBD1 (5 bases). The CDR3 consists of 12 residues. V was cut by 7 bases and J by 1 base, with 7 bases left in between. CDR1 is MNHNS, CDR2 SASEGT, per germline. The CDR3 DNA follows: TGTGCCAGCAACCAGGGGAACACTGAAGCTTTCTTT. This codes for CASNQGNTEAFF.

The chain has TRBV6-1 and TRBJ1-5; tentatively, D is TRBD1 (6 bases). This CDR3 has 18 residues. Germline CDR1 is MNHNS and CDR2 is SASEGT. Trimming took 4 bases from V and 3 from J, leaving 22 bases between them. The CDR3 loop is CASSGGGQFFTPNQPQHF. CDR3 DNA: TGTGCCAGCAGTGGGGGAGGACAGTTTTTTACCCCCAATCAGCCCCAGCATTTT.

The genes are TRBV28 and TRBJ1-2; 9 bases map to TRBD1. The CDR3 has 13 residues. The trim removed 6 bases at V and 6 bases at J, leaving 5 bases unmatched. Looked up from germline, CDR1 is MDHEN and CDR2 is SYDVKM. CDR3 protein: CASRPGQGDGYTF. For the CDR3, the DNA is TGTGCCAGCAGGCCGGGACAGGGAGATGGCTACACCTTC.

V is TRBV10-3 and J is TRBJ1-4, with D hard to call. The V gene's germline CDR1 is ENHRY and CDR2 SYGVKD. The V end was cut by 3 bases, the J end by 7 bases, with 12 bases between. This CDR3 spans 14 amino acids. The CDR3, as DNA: TGTGCCATCAGTGAAAATCCTATGAGTGAAAAACTGTTTTTT. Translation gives CAISENPMSEKLFF.

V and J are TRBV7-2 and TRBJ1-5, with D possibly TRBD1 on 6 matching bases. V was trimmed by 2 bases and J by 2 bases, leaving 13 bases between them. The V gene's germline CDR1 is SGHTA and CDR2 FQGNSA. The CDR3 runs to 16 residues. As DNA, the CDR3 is TGTGCCAGCAGCTTATTTGGGGGCGTCGGCAATCAGCCCCAGCATTTT. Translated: CASSLFGGVGNQPQHF.